The entry below describes one T cell receptor (beta chain). The ends lost 6 bases at V and 6 bases at J; junction bases unmatched: 10. Looked up from germline, CDR1 is SQVTM and CDR2 is ANQGSEA. The CDR3 extends over 14 amino acids. The record originates from a study of blood T cell repertoires in COVID-19. This table comes from immunoSEQ multiplex PCR, and its TCRdb copy is limited to in-frame clones, with some not included. The repertoire has 270,000 or so clones, 84% of them found once; the top ten carry 3.4%. The sample comprised PBMCs or T cells enriched from blood (not recorded which). The chain uses TRBV29-1 and TRBJ1-2; 10 positions match TRBD1. The sequence derives from a man between 45 and 60 years old who had recovered from COVID-19. For the CDR3, the DNA is TGCAGCGTCGGAGGGACAGGGGACTCGGATGGCTACACCTTC. Its protein is CSVGGTGDSDGYTF.